This TCR beta chain was sequenced for a study of tissue T cells after allogeneic stem cell transplantation. Time point denoted: mouse harvest day 14 after allogeneic transplant. Mouse grafts combined 10^7 T-cell-depleted bone marrow cells with 10^6 splenic CD5+ T cells. V lost 8 bases, J lost 0 bases, and 8 bases lay in between. This CDR3 has 12 amino acids. CDR1 is NSQYPW, CDR2 LRSPGD, per germline (reference sequence). In its sample, this clone was seen a few times. The gene names here belong to mouse. The CDR3 end is not reached by the read, which stops 1 residue before it; the germline J gene fills it in. Libraries were prepared by immunoSEQ multiplex PCR; TCRdb keeps only in-frame clonotypes and omits some of them. In the table there are around 1,600 clones, roughly 50% of which are singletons.

This TCR came from a female BALB/c mouse given C57BL/6 T cells with graft-versus-host disease after an allogeneic hematopoietic cell transplant. The chain couples TRBV1 to TRBJ2-7; D remains unclear. The sequenced sample was spleen. CDR3 loop: CTCERHSYEQYF. The sequenced part of the CDR3 DNA is TGCACCTGCGAAAGACACTCCTATGAACAGTAC. Variable domain in full (rest from reference TRBV1 and TRBJ2-7): VTLLEQNPRWRLVPRGQAVNLRCILKNSQYPWMSWYQQDLQKQLQWLFTLRSPGDKEVKSLPGADYLATRVTDTELRLQVANMSQGRTLYCTCERHSYEQYFGPGTRLTVL.